This T cell receptor beta chain emerged from a study of blood T cell repertoires in COVID-19. About the study: Sources were T cells, B-cell-depleted T cells, or PBMCs; the material itself was cDNA or gDNA.

Authors' methods: It was from reference gene primer amplification that nucleated cell counts were estimated. Assay used: immunoSEQ multiplex PCR; TCRdb lists only in-frame clones, some missing. That table supplies the V and J calls and clone size; D and trimming were determined from the DNA. The sample yields around 260,000 clones, around 84% seen once. Sample: peripheral blood. This receptor was taken from a woman in her fifties or sixties with COVID-19, enrolled during active disease.

The DNA for the CDR3 is TGTGCCTGGAGTATCCAAGGGGGGCAGTACTTC. Protein: CAWSIQGGQYF. The rearrangement uses TRBV30 and TRBJ2-7; tentatively, D is TRBD1 (6 bases). This CDR3 is built from 11 residues. V shed 2 bases and J shed 9 bases, with 11 bases lying between them. CDR1 and CDR2 from the germline V gene are GTSNPN and SVGIG (reference sequence).